The next 9 T cell receptor beta chains were all read from a single sample in a study of blood T cell repertoires in COVID-19. The repertoire was sequenced with immunoSEQ multiplex PCR; TCRdb's copy has only in-frame clones and lacks some. The repertoire has approximately 490,000 clones, around 90% of them found once; the top ten carry 0.7%. The material sequenced was PBMCs or T cells enriched from blood (not recorded which). The receptors here all came from a woman younger than 30 who had recovered from COVID-19.

The chain employs TRBV10-3 and TRBJ2-3; 9 bases match TRBD2. Germline V lookup: CDR1 ENHRY, CDR2 SYGVKD. The length of the CDR3 is 13 residues. The V and J ends lost 10 bases and 0 bases, in that order; junction bases with no gene match: 2. CDR3 residues: CATTSGSTDTQYF. Written as DNA, the CDR3 is TGTGCCACCACTAGCGGGAGCACAGATACGCAGTATTTT.

V gene TRBV10-2 combines with J gene TRBJ2-4; weak D call: TRBD1 (6 bases). The V end lost 0 bases, the J end lost 8 bases, and 14 bases lay between the germline ends. CDR3 size: 15 residues. The germline V gene encodes CDR1 WSHSY and CDR2 SAAADI. DNA for the CDR3: TGCGCCAGCAGTGAGTCTAACAGGGATAGAGACATTCAGTACTTC. Amino acid sequence: CASSESNRDRDIQYF.

The rearrangement joins TRBV6-5 to TRBJ1-2; D possibly corresponds to TRBD1 (5 bases). Germline CDR1 and CDR2: MNHEY and SVGAGI. Trimming cost V 6 bases and J 3 bases, with 11 bases left between them. The CDR3 has 13 residues. The CDR3 nucleotides read TGTGCCAGCAGGGAGACAGAATACTATGGCTACACCTTC. Residues: CASRETEYYGYTF.

The chain links TRBV14 to TRBJ1-1; a weak D match, TRBD1 (5 bases). CDR1 and CDR2 (germline): SGHDN, FVKESK. The CDR3 has 14 amino acids. V was pared by 4 bases and J by 3 bases, with 12 bases between. CDR3: CASSPLLGDTEAFF. CDR3 bases: TGTGCCAGCAGCCCCCTCCTAGGGGACACTGAAGCTTTCTTT.

This clone was detected only a few times. The chain carries TRBV11-3 and TRBJ2-3; D is perhaps TRBD2 (5 bases). Trimming took off 5 bases at V and 2 bases at J, with 11 bases between the two ends. Germline-derived CDR1 and CDR2 are SGHNT and YENEEA. The CDR3 contains 14 residues. In DNA, the CDR3 is TGTGCCAGCAGCCTAGCCGGGTTCACAGATACGCAGTATTTT. Amino acids: CASSLAGFTDTQYF.

V is TRBV19 and J is TRBJ2-1; 11 nucleotides agree with TRBD1. Germline V gives CDR1 LNHDA, CDR2 SQIVND (reference sequence). V was clipped by 7 bases and J by 7 bases; unmatched bases: 6. The length of the CDR3 is 14 residues. The CDR3 loop is CASTGTGGVNEQFF. Here the CDR3 DNA reads TGTGCCAGTACTGGGACAGGGGGTGTGAATGAGCAGTTCTTC.

This clone was recorded only once. The gene calls are TRBV6-5 and TRBJ1-1, with D perhaps TRBD1 (6 bases). This CDR3 region has 14 residues. Trimming shortened V by 8 bases and J by 5 bases, and 18 bases separated the two germline ends. Germline V gives CDR1 MNHEY, CDR2 SVGAGI. The CDR3 sequence is CASESEGGTTEAFF. The CDR3 region has the DNA TGTGCCAGCGAGTCGGAGGGAGGGACAACTGAAGCTTTCTTT.

This rearrangement joins TRBV10-2 to TRBJ1-1; D may be TRBD1 (5 bases). The V and J ends lost 8 bases and 8 bases respectively, with 12 bases between them. The CDR3 totals 11 residues. Germline CDR1 is WSHSY and CDR2 is SAAADI. The DNA for the CDR3 is TGCGCCAGCTTGGGGGGTTCCGAAGCTTTCTTT. Protein: CASLGGSEAFF.

This chain connects TRBV15 to TRBJ1-3; D call uncertain. There are 16 residues in the CDR3. Germline CDR1 reads LNHNV; CDR2 reads YYDKDF (reference sequence). V was pared by 5 bases and J by 0 bases, with 14 bases between. The CDR3 bases are TGTGCCACCAGCCGTGGTCGGGTGTCCTCTGGAAACACCATATATTTT. Translating gives CATSRGRVSSGNTIYF.